Included here is one TCR beta chain sequence, with context. Trimming left V 7 bases short and J 4 bases short, with 16 bases between. The CDR3 is 14 residues long. Germline assignment: CDR1 LNHDA and CDR2 SQIVND (reference sequence). This entry is derived from a study of T cells in localized non-small cell lung cancer. TCRdb keeps only in-frame clones here, not all; method: immunoSEQ multiplex PCR. The sample shows 20,000 to 25,000 clones, 80% to 90% of them seen only once. The sequenced sample was peripheral blood, obtained before any cancer treatment. This rearrangement joins TRBV19 to TRBJ1-1; D is possibly TRBD1 (5 bases). The clonotype originates from a female donor aged 60 or older with stage I lung adenocarcinoma. This CDR3 is CASTQGVWGTEAFF. The CDR3 bases are TGTGCCAGTACCCAGGGTGTTTGGGGCACTGAAGCTTTCTTT.